These 15 T cell receptor beta chains share one sample of origin, sequenced in a study of blood T cells in healthy people across ages. Together with a sample-barcoded 5' primer, a J-beta primer mix was included in a second PCR lasting roughly 6 to 12 cycles. TCRdb reanalysed the 5' RACE reads using MiXCR and keeps one entry per CDR3 protein. This table holds about 670,000 distinct CDR3 sequences, about 51% found once. The sequencing sample was made of blood. All receptors come from a woman older than 75 in good health.

This chain joins TRBV7-9 and TRBJ2-6; D may correspond to TRBD1 or TRBD2 (5 bases each). CDR3 length: 17 amino acids. CDR1 is SEHNR and CDR2 is FQNEAQ in the germline V gene (reference sequence). V was cut by 6 bases and J by 0 bases, with 15 bases left in between. The CDR3, as DNA: TGTGCCAGCAGACCACCGGGACCGGTCTCTGGGGCCAACGTCCTGACTTTC. Protein: CASRPPGPVSGANVLTF.

The chain employs TRBV7-9 and TRBJ2-7, with 8 bases fitting TRBD1. This CDR3 has 15 amino acids. Trimming cost V 6 bases and J 3 bases; bases outside gene matches: 10. Germline V lookup: CDR1 SEHNR, CDR2 FQNEAQ (reference sequence). The CDR3 loop reads CASSPTGGPGYEQYF. The CDR3 DNA is TGTGCCAGCAGTCCCACAGGGGGACCGGGCTACGAGCAGTACTTC.

V is TRBV20-1 and J is TRBJ1-2; TRBD1 agrees at 8 bases. Germline V lookup: CDR1 DFQATT, CDR2 SNEGSKA (reference sequence). The J segment lost 3 bases and the V segment lost 4 bases, leaving 4 bases of the junction unmatched. This CDR3 spans 13 amino acids. The CDR3 coding sequence is TGCAGTGCTATAGGACAGGGCGACTATGGCTACACCTTC. Protein: CSAIGQGDYGYTF.

In regard to this clonotype: One base away lies a much larger clone, so this may be a sequencing read error. V gene TRBV15 combines with J gene TRBJ2-7; no clear D. Germline values: CDR1 LNHNV, CDR2 YYDKDF (reference sequence). The V and J ends lost 0 bases and 9 bases respectively, with 9 bases between them. This CDR3 has 12 residues. For the CDR3, the DNA is TGTGCCACCAGCAGAGATCGTTGGCGGCAGTACTTC. It is translated as CATSRDRWRQYF.

This clonotype was recorded once. The chain uses TRBV4-3 and TRBJ2-4; D may match TRBD1 or TRBD2 (6 bases each). The germline CDR1 and CDR2 sequences are LGHNA and YSLEER. The ends were cut back, 0 bases at V and 3 bases at J, with 15 bases in the middle. The length of the CDR3 is 17 residues. CDR3: CASSQEGGDYDKNIQYF. DNA of the CDR3: TGCGCCAGCAGCCAAGAGGGGGGCGACTACGACAAAAACATTCAGTACTTC.

Concerning this clonotype: This sequence may be a read error, since a much larger clone differs from it by one base. J is TRBJ2-7 and V is TRBV5-1; possibly TRBD2 for D (6 bases). The CDR3 has 15 amino acids. The germline V gene encodes CDR1 SGHRS and CDR2 YFSETQ. The germline V and J ends were trimmed by 5 bases and 7 bases, with 22 bases remaining between them. The DNA of the CDR3 is TGCGCCAGCAGGCTAACCGGGACTCCCTACAATGAGCAGTACTTC. Protein: CASRLTGTPYNEQYF.

This chain links TRBV6-6 with TRBJ1-2; TRBD1 agrees at 12 bases. V lost 5 bases, J lost 6 bases, and 10 bases stayed unmatched. Germline V lookup: CDR1 MNHNY, CDR2 SVGAGI (reference sequence). The CDR3 is 16 residues long. CDR3 sequence reads: CASSKTGTGGADGYTF. In DNA, the CDR3 is TGTGCCAGCAGTAAGACCGGGACAGGGGGCGCAGATGGCTACACCTTC.

The chain uses TRBV20-1 and TRBJ2-5; D uncertain. The J call could be wrong; TRBJ2-7 is a better fit for the DNA end. Germline CDR1 and CDR2: DFQATT and SNEGSKA (reference sequence). The CDR3 is 14 residues long. CDR3 coding DNA: TGCAGTGCTACCAGAAACGCGCAAACCTACGAGCAGTACTTC. Its protein product is CSATRNAQTYEQYF.

The V gene is TRBV6-4, the J gene TRBJ2-2, with 7 positions matching TRBD1. CDR1 is MRHNA and CDR2 is SNTAGT in the germline V gene. The trim removed 3 bases at V and 4 bases at J, leaving 5 bases unmatched. There are 15 residues in the CDR3. The CDR3: CASSDISGGTGELFF. In DNA, the CDR3 is TGTGCCAGCAGTGATATTTCAGGGGGCACCGGGGAGCTGTTTTTT.

This chain joins TRBV10-3 and TRBJ1-1; possible D gene TRBD1, 5 bases. V dropped 8 bases and J dropped 9 bases, with 10 bases sitting between them. The CDR3 runs to 10 residues. Germline V gene sequence: CDR1 ENHRY, CDR2 SYGVKD. The CDR3 bases are TGTGCCATCGGGACTGGTAAAGCTTTCTTT. Residues: CAIGTGKAFF.

V and J are TRBV29-1 and TRBJ2-4, with D hard to call. This CDR3 is built from 15 residues. V lost 4 bases and J 0 bases, leaving 13 bases between the germline ends. The germline CDR1 and CDR2 sequences are SQVTM and ANQGSEA. The CDR3 protein is CSVGREEEAKNIQYF. The CDR3 nucleotides are TGCAGCGTTGGAAGGGAAGAAGAAGCCAAAAACATTCAGTACTTC.

This clonotype was observed many times. The chain uses TRBV9 and TRBJ2-2; the D gene is possibly TRBD2 (5 bases). With 6 bases removed from V and 2 bases from J, the gap between germline ends came to 11 bases. CDR1 SGDLS and CDR2 YYNGEE come from the germline V gene. The CDR3 extends over 14 amino acids. CDR3 nucleotide sequence: TGTGCCAGCAATTCGGGGATAAACACCGGGGAGCTGTTTTTT. It yields the protein CASNSGINTGELFF.

The chain is built from TRBV4-2 and TRBJ2-7; no clear D. The CDR3 runs 13 residues. CDR1 is LGHNA, CDR2 YNFKEQ, per germline. Trimming pared 6 bases from V and 6 bases from J, leaving 15 bases between. CDR3 sequence reads: CASSQQALSEQYF. Here the CDR3 DNA reads TGTGCCAGCAGTCAGCAGGCTTTAAGCGAGCAGTACTTC.

This clonotype was picked up a small number of times. The genes are TRBV4-1 and TRBJ1-1; D uncertain. V was shortened by 4 bases and J by 7 bases, with 22 bases between the two germline ends. Germline V CDR1 and CDR2: MGHRA, YSYEKL. There are 16 residues in the CDR3. CDR3 DNA sequence: TGCGCCAGCAGCCCGAGCGCGTTTAACCGACCAAGTGAAGCTTTCTTT. Translation: CASSPSAFNRPSEAFF.

V and J are TRBV28 and TRBJ1-5, with TRBD1 as a possible D gene (5 bases). Deletions cut 7 bases from V and 1 base from J, with 14 bases between. CDR1 is MDHEN, CDR2 SYDVKM, per germline. The CDR3 loop spans 15 amino acids. CDR3 sequence (DNA): TGTGCCAGCAAGCCCAGGGTGGTAAGCAATCAGCCCCAGCATTTT. Its protein is CASKPRVVSNQPQHF.